One and the same sample provided the 2 T cell receptor beta chains below, sequenced in a study of blood T cell repertoires in COVID-19. Method: immunoSEQ multiplex PCR; TCRdb's copy keeps in-frame clones and lacks some. The data show tens of thousands of clones, roughly four fifths seen once. The source material was peripheral blood. The receptors were sampled from a human donor in a cohort sampled during active COVID-19.

The V and J genes are TRBV7-3 and TRBJ1-2, with 8 nucleotides matching TRBD1. This CDR3 comprises 13 residues. V trimming: 5 bases; J trimming: 6 bases; junction bases outside the gene matches: 5. Germline V gene sequence: CDR1 SGHTA, CDR2 FQGTGA. CDR3 nucleotides: TGTGCCAGCAGCCCAGGGGGCGAGCATGGCTACACCTTC. Its protein is CASSPGGEHGYTF.

The rearrangement joins TRBV4-3 to TRBJ2-7, with D perhaps TRBD2 (5 bases). The CDR3 consists of 15 residues. Germline V gene lookup returns CDR1 LGHNA and CDR2 YSLEER. Between the trimmed V and J ends, which lost 3 bases and 2 bases, there was a span of 14 bases. CDR3 sequence (DNA): TGCGCCAGCAGCCACAATCCCGGGAATACCTACGAGCAGTACTTC. Residues: CASSHNPGNTYEQYF.